The clone carrying this T cell receptor beta chain was counted between two and nine times. Antigen: not known. Scientists ran DNA taken from cultured CD4+ T cells through the Oncomine TCR Beta short-read assay for sequencing. In this case, cultured CD4+ T cells provided the extracted genomic DNA. Via MiXCR, TCRdb re-called the PCR reads, giving one row per CDR3 protein. The sample lists roughly 9,000 distinct CDR3 sequences; nearly 35% were seen once. This sample is drawn from a study of vaccination and CD4 T cells after COVID-19. This CDR3 contains 11 residues. Trimming took 5 bases from V and 4 from J, leaving 7 bases between them. Looked up from germline, CDR1 is DFQATT and CDR2 is SNEGSKA (reference sequence). Treatment given: approximately 9-day PBMC culture with coronavirus spike peptide pools or control peptides (ViraFEST assay). CD4+ T cells of the unexposed donor were collected before the COVID-19 pandemic (2011-2018).

The chain carries TRBV20-1 and TRBJ2-3; D is unresolved. The sequencing sample was made of CD4+ T cells from blood, cultured in vitro. The origin of this receptor is a human donor in good health. The CDR3 loop reads CSAFRADTQYF. The CDR3 nucleotides read TGCAGTGCTTTTAGGGCAGATACGCAGTATTTT.